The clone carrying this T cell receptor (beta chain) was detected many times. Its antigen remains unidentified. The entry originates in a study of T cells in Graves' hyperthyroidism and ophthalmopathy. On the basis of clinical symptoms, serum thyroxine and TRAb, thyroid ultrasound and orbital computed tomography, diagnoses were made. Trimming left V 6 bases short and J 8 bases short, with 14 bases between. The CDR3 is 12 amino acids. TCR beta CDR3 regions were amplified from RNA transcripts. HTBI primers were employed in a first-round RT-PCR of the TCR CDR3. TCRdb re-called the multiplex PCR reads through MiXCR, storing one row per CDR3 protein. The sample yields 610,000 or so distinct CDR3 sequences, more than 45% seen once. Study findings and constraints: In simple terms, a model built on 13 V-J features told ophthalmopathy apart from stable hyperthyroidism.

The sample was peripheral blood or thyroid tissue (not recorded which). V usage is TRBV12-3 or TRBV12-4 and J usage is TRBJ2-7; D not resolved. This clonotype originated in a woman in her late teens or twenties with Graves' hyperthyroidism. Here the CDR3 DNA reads TGTGCCAGCAGACTTCCCCCTTCCCAGCAGTACTTC. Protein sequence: CASRLPPSQQYF.